The 3 T cell receptor beta chains reported below all come from one sample, sequenced in a study of blood T cell repertoires in COVID-19. Sequencing was performed with immunoSEQ multiplex PCR; in TCRdb, only in-frame clones are kept and a portion is missing. The sample shows tens of thousands of clones, 70% to 90% of them seen only once. Sequencing was performed on peripheral blood. The receptors stem from a human donor in a cohort sampled during active COVID-19.

This chain uses TRBV11-1 with TRBJ2-1; 12 nucleotides agree with TRBD2. The junction had 5 bases not matched to a gene; V was cut back by 1 base and J by 10 bases. This CDR3 contains 15 residues. The germline gives CDR1 SGHAT, CDR2 FQDESV (reference sequence). DNA for the CDR3: TGTGCCAGCAGCTTAGGGACTAGCGGGGACAGGGAGCAGTTCTTC. Its translation is CASSLGTSGDREQFF.

This chain links TRBV7-9 with TRBJ2-6, with 9 bases fitting TRBD1. Per germline, CDR1 SEHNR and CDR2 FQNEAQ (reference sequence). V was clipped by 6 bases and J by 3 bases; unmatched bases: 9. The CDR3 has 17 amino acids. The CDR3 bases are TGTGCCAGCAGTAGGGGACAGGGTTTTATTGGGGCCAACGTCCTGACTTTC. Its protein is CASSRGQGFIGANVLTF. The full variable domain, in which reference TRBV7-9 and TRBJ2-6 provide the parts outside the CDR3, is DTGVSQNPRHKITKRGQNVTFRCDPISEHNRLYWYRQTLGQGPEFLTYFQNEAQLEKSRLLSDRFSAERPKGSFSTLEIQRTEQGDSAMYLCASSRGQGFIGANVLTFGAGSRLTVL.

V usage is TRBV12-3 or TRBV12-4 and J usage is TRBJ2-5; D call uncertain. V gave up 10 bases and J gave up 4 bases, with 16 bases separating them. CDR3 length equals 13 residues. The CDR3 DNA follows: TGTGCCACAAATATGGGCAGTCTAGAGACCCAGTACTTC. As protein: CATNMGSLETQYF.